Below are 25 T cell receptor beta chains sequenced from a single sample in a study of response to subunit inactivated influenza vaccine. Using its own MiXCR run on the RT-PCR reads, TCRdb lists one record per CDR3 protein. There are 560,000 or so distinct CDR3 sequences in the sample; approximately 7.6% occur only once, and 10% to 15% lies in the top ten. This material consisted of PBMCs from blood, taken less than 25 months after vaccination. These receptors originate from a man between 50 and 75 years old who received an inactivated influenza vaccine.

This clonotype was detected only once. This chain uses TRBV27 with TRBJ2-1; no definite D call. The CDR3 runs 16 residues. Trimming left V 0 bases short and J 0 bases short, with 9 bases between. CDR1 MNHEY and CDR2 SMNVEV come from the germline V gene (reference sequence). The CDR3 DNA reads as TGTGCCAGCAGTTTATCGATTTTGAGCTCCTACAATGAGCAGTTCTTC. This translates into CASSLSILSSYNEQFF.

This clonotype was found many times. The genes are TRBV12-3 or TRBV12-4 and TRBJ2-7, with TRBD2 as a possible D gene (5 bases). Trimming shortened V by 5 bases and J by 0 bases, and 11 bases separated the two germline ends. This CDR3 has 14 amino acids. CDR3 amino acids: CASSPSRSSYEQYF. CDR3 in DNA: TGTGCCAGCAGTCCTAGCCGAAGCTCCTACGAGCAGTACTTC.

This clonotype has ten or more counts. The chain combines TRBV12-3 or TRBV12-4 with TRBJ1-6; D perhaps matches TRBD1 (5 bases). The CDR3 has 15 amino acids. V lost 6 bases, J lost 8 bases, and 17 bases lay in between. Here the CDR3 DNA reads TGTGCCAGCAGGATGACAGCAAATGGTTATTCACCCCTCCACTTT. It encodes CASRMTANGYSPLHF.

The rearrangement links TRBV4-1 to TRBJ1-5; TRBD1 matches 7 bases. The CDR3 contains 15 residues. Germline lookup yields CDR1 MGHRA and CDR2 YSYEKL. Germline trimming cut 0 bases from V and 7 bases from J; bases unmatched to any gene: 6. The CDR3 region has the DNA TGCGCCAGCAGCCAAGAGGAGGGGGCGGGACAGCCCCAGCATTTT. It encodes CASSQEEGAGQPQHF.

The chain couples TRBV6-2 or TRBV6-3 to TRBJ2-7; D is undetermined. V gave up 1 base and J gave up 4 bases, with 8 bases separating them. The length of the CDR3 is 13 residues. The germline V gene encodes CDR1 MNHEY and CDR2 SVGEGT. CDR3 coding DNA: TGTGCCAGCAGTTACTTGGACGGGTACGAGCAGTACTTC. Its protein product is CASSYLDGYEQYF.

The chain joins TRBV11-3 to TRBJ2-5; TRBD2 agrees at 10 bases. Germline V gene lookup returns CDR1 SGHNT and CDR2 YENEEA. The J segment lost 2 bases and the V segment lost 5 bases, leaving 5 bases of the junction unmatched. The CDR3 sequence is 15 residues long. In nucleotides, the CDR3 is TGTGCCAGCAGCAGGGGGACTAGCGATCAAGAGACCCAGTACTTC. As protein: CASSRGTSDQETQYF.

This chain links TRBV5-5 with TRBJ2-1; D possibly corresponds to TRBD1 (6 bases). CDR1 and CDR2 (germline): SGHKS, YYEKEE (reference sequence). The CDR3 covers 15 residues. Trimming pared 7 bases from V and 0 bases from J, leaving 14 bases between. The CDR3 sequence: CASFKGGLSYNEQFF. In DNA, the CDR3 is TGTGCCAGCTTTAAAGGGGGTCTCTCCTACAATGAGCAGTTCTTC.

This clonotype was counted ten times or more. V gene TRBV20-1 combines with J gene TRBJ2-1; the match to TRBD2 covers 12 bases. Germline-derived CDR1 and CDR2 are DFQATT and SNEGSKA (reference sequence). The CDR3 extends over 15 amino acids. The V and J ends lost 1 base and 6 bases, in that order; junction bases with no gene match: 4. For the CDR3, the DNA is TGCAGTGCTAGAGCTAGCGGGGGGGCCTCCAATGAGCAGTTCTTC. Protein sequence: CSARASGGASNEQFF.

This clonotype has a handful of counts. V is TRBV14 and J is TRBJ1-1; TRBD1 agrees at 9 bases. Germline trimming cut 1 base from V and 4 bases from J; bases unmatched to any gene: 7. CDR3 length: 16 residues. From germline, CDR1 is SGHDN and CDR2 FVKESK. The CDR3 bases are TGTGCCAGCAGCCAAGCCGGACAGGGGCTAACCACTGAAGCTTTCTTT. This gives the protein CASSQAGQGLTTEAFF.

This clonotype was seen only a few times. The rearrangement joins TRBV11-2 to TRBJ2-3, with TRBD1 matching 7 bases. The V and J ends lost 5 bases and 6 bases, in that order; junction bases with no gene match: 8. Germline V gene data show CDR1 as SGHAT and CDR2 as FQNNGV. The CDR3 runs to 14 residues. CDR3 coding DNA: TGTGCCAGCAGCCCAGACAGGGTTGGCGATACGCAGTATTTT. Translating gives CASSPDRVGDTQYF.

This clonotype was seen a handful of times. The V and J genes are TRBV20-1 and TRBJ1-1; D remains unclear. The CDR3 runs to 16 residues. V gave up 2 bases and J gave up 4 bases, with 20 bases separating them. The V gene's germline CDR1 is DFQATT and CDR2 SNEGSKA (reference sequence). The CDR3 loop is CSARNARLLRGTEAFF. The CDR3, as DNA: TGCAGTGCTAGAAATGCCAGGCTCCTCCGGGGCACTGAAGCTTTCTTT.

Regarding this clonotype: A read error may explain this, as a much larger clone is one base away. The chain combines TRBV20-1 with TRBJ2-5; no clear D. Germline CDR1 and CDR2: DFQATT and SNEGSKA (reference sequence). CDR3 size: 11 residues. CDR3: CSASGQETQCF. The CDR3 region has the DNA TGCAGTGCTAGCGGGCAAGAGACCCAGTGCTTC.

This chain connects TRBV11-1 to TRBJ1-2; perhaps TRBD1 as D (6 bases). Between the trimmed V and J ends, which lost 5 bases and 1 base, there was a span of 23 bases. The CDR3 length is 18 residues. From germline, CDR1 is SGHAT and CDR2 FQDESV (reference sequence). CDR3 loop: CASSKKGRDNMHNYGYTF. The CDR3 DNA follows: TGTGCCAGCAGCAAAAAAGGAAGGGACAACATGCATAACTATGGCTACACCTTC.

The V call is TRBV4-3, the J call TRBJ1-5; no definite D call. This CDR3 is 15 amino acids long. The germline V gene encodes CDR1 LGHNA and CDR2 YSLEER. The ends were cut back, 0 bases at V and 6 bases at J, with 12 bases in the middle. CDR3 amino acids: CASSQDLGGRQPQHF. CDR3 nucleotides: TGCGCCAGCAGCCAAGATTTAGGAGGTCGTCAGCCCCAGCATTTT.

This clonotype was picked up many times. The rearrangement links TRBV20-1 to TRBJ2-3; D is unresolved. Per the germline V gene, CDR1 is DFQATT and CDR2 is SNEGSKA (reference sequence). The length of the CDR3 is 12 residues. V was cut by 1 base and J by 2 bases, with 4 bases left in between. The CDR3 spells CSARGNTDTQYF. The CDR3 nucleotides read TGCAGTGCTAGAGGGAACACAGATACGCAGTATTTT.

This clonotype was counted a few times. This chain joins TRBV4-3 and TRBJ1-6, with 9 positions matching TRBD1. The CDR3 is 13 amino acids. With V trimmed by 5 bases and J by 10 bases, 3 bases remained unmatched. Germline CDR1 reads LGHNA; CDR2 reads YSLEER. Written as DNA, the CDR3 is TGCGCCAGCAGCAGGGACAGGGACTCACCCCTCCACTTT. This translates into CASSRDRDSPLHF.

The chain joins TRBV7-2 to TRBJ2-7, with D possibly TRBD1 on 7 matching bases. The CDR3 length is 15 residues. Germline V gene sequence: CDR1 SGHTA, CDR2 FQGNSA. Trimming pared 5 bases from V and 4 bases from J, leaving 18 bases between. The CDR3 sequence is CASSRAAGQRYEQYF. The CDR3 DNA is TGTGCCAGCAGCCGTGCGGCGGGACAGCGGTACGAGCAGTACTTC.

This clonotype has a handful of counts. The CDR3 DNA follows: TGTGCCAGCAGCTTTTCCGGGTTAAACAATGAGCAGTTCTTC. It yields the protein CASSFSGLNNEQFF. The chain carries TRBV7-8 and TRBJ2-1, with D unclear. In germline, CDR1 is SGHVS, CDR2 FQNEAQ. Trimming took 3 bases from V and 5 from J, leaving 11 bases between them. The CDR3 consists of 14 residues.

CDR3 sequence: CASSETRGAYEQYF. As DNA, the CDR3 is TGTGCCAGCAGTGAAACCAGGGGGGCGTACGAGCAGTACTTC. This rearrangement joins TRBV6-1 to TRBJ2-7; tentatively, D is TRBD1 (7 bases). V was pared by 2 bases and J by 4 bases, with 12 bases between. The CDR3 is 14 amino acids. Germline CDR1 is MNHNS and CDR2 is SASEGT.

V is TRBV20-1 and J is TRBJ2-3; 12 positions match TRBD2. Germline CDR1 reads DFQATT; CDR2 reads SNEGSKA (reference sequence). This CDR3 is 11 amino acids long. Here the CDR3 reads CYGLAGDTQYF. CDR3 bases: TGCTACGGACTAGCGGGGGATACGCAGTATTTT.

The chain recombines TRBV30 with TRBJ2-5; D possibly uses TRBD1 or TRBD2 (5 bases each). Germline V gene sequence: CDR1 GTSNPN, CDR2 SVGIG (reference sequence). Trimming shortened V by 0 bases and J by 4 bases, and 15 bases separated the two germline ends. The CDR3 length is 15 residues. In DNA form, the CDR3 reads TGTGCCTGGAGTGTAGGGACGGATCGGGGAGAGACCCAGTACTTC. Encoded protein: CAWSVGTDRGETQYF.

This clonotype has only a few counts. This chain links TRBV5-4 with TRBJ2-2; 7 bases fit TRBD1. The CDR3 has 13 residues. Germline CDR1 is SGHNT and CDR2 is YYREEE (reference sequence). V shed 4 bases, J shed 5 bases, and the junction held 2 bases outside the gene matches. The CDR3 DNA follows: TGTGCCAGCAGCAAGACAGGGACCGGGGAGCTGTTTTTT. It encodes CASSKTGTGELFF.

The CDR3 spells CSAVSGGGSSYEQYF. CDR3 in DNA: TGCAGTGCCGTTTCTGGGGGGGGCAGCTCCTACGAGCAGTACTTC. The chain uses TRBV20-1 and TRBJ2-7, with D tentatively TRBD2 (7 bases). The ends were cut back, 6 bases at V and 0 bases at J, with 18 bases in the middle. Germline CDR1 reads DFQATT; CDR2 reads SNEGSKA (reference sequence). The length of the CDR3 is 15 residues.

This clonotype was picked up a small number of times. The gene calls are TRBV20-1 and TRBJ1-5; D remains ambiguous. Germline CDR1 reads DFQATT; CDR2 reads SNEGSKA (reference sequence). The CDR3 has 12 amino acids. V was cut by 4 bases and J by 8 bases, with 12 bases left in between. The CDR3 is CSAMRTTEPQHF. CDR3 nucleotide sequence: TGCAGTGCTATGAGGACGACGGAGCCCCAGCATTTT.

In this sample, this clonotype turned up a few times. V is TRBV27 and J is TRBJ1-1, with 9 bases matching TRBD1. This CDR3 has 16 amino acids. V lost 0 bases, J lost 3 bases, and 5 bases stayed unmatched. The germline V gene has CDR1 MNHEY and CDR2 SMNVEV (reference sequence). CDR3 nucleotides: TGTGCCAGCAGTTTATCGGGGACAGGGTGGTACACTGAAGCTTTCTTT. This translates into CASSLSGTGWYTEAFF.